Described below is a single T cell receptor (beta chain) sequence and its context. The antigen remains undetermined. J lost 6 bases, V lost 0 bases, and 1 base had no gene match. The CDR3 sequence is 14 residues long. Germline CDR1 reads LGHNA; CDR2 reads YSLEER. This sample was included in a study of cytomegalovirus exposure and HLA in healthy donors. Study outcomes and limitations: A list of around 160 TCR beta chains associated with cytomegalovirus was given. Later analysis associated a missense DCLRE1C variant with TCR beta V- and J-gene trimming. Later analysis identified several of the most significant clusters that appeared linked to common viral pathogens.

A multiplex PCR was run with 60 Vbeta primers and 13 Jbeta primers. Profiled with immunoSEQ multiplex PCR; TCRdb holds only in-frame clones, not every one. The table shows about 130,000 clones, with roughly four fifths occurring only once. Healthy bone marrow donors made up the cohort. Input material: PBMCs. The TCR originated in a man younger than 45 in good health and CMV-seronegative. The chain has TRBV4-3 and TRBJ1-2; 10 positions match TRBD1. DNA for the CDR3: TGCGCCAGCAGCCAAGAGACAGGGGGCCATGGCTACACCTTC. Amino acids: CASSQETGGHGYTF.